These T cell receptor beta chains were read from a single sample in a study of metastatic and nonmetastatic thyroid tumors. MiXCR reprocessed the PCR reads for TCRdb. The data contain about 24,000 clones, around 21% of them singletons. What was sequenced was blood. The receptors were sampled from a male donor with papillary thyroid cancer or a benign thyroid nodule (not recorded which). Some clones in this sample may be carry-over from other donors' samples. The CDR3 runs from the conserved cysteine through the conserved F or W. The D gene is left open where the match is weak. Not all rows give a size; the values are once, few, many and, for expanded clones, a class.

few	TRBJ2-7	-	TRBV4-1	TGCGCCAGCAGCCAAGTGGACGAGCAGTACTTC	CASSQVDEQYF
-	TRBJ2-7	-	TRBV11-2	TGTGCCAGCAGCTCCGACTGGGGAACCTACGAGCAGTACTTC	CASSSDWGTYEQYF
medium-sized	TRBJ2-7	-	TRBV6-1	TGTGCCAGCAGTGAAAGGTCTGGGGTGGGTTCCTACGAGCAGTACTTC	CASSERSGVGSYEQYF
-	TRBJ2-7	-	TRBV18	TGTGCCAGCTCACCATCAAGGGTAGGGTCCTACGAGCAGTACTTC	CASSPSRVGSYEQYF
-	TRBJ1-2	-	TRBV28	TGTGCCAGCAGGGATCGGGGGCGGTATTGCTACACCTTC	CASRDRGRYCYTF
-	TRBJ1-6	-	TRBV5-1	TGCGCCAGCAGTACGGAAGGGAACGATTCACCCCTCCACTTT	CASSTEGNDSPLHF
-	TRBJ1-2	-	TRBV20-1	TGCAGTGCTGGGGGGGTATATGGCTACACCTTC	CSAGGVYGYTF
medium-sized	TRBJ2-7	-	TRBV15	TGTGCCACCAGCAGAGAAGTGGGGGGCGAAAGCTCCTACGAGCAGTACTTC	CATSREVGGESSYEQYF
many	TRBJ1-6	-	TRBV7-3	TGTGCCAGCAGCTTAGGCAGGGAAGCACCCCTCCACTTT	CASSLGREAPLHF
many	TRBJ2-3	-	TRBV9	TGTGCCAGCAGCGTACTAGAGGCAGATACGCAGTATTTT	CASSVLEADTQYF
-	TRBJ1-5	-	TRBV11-1	TGTGCCAGCAGCCCCACGGGCGATAACAGCTTGGGGCATCAGCCCCAGCATTTT	CASSPTGDNSLGHQPQHF
many	TRBJ2-1	-	TRBV3-1	TGTGCCAGCAGCCAATTCTTGGGCAATGAGCAGTTCTTC	CASSQFLGNEQFF
once	TRBJ2-7	TRBD2	TRBV2	TGTGCCAGCAGGCGAATCCCTTACTGGGGCGGGAGTAGTAGTGAACCTAACGAGCAGTACTTC	CASRRIPYWGGSSSEPNEQYF
-	TRBJ1-4	-	TRBV5-6	TGTGCCAGCAGCGTCGGGACCGTTAATGAAAAACTGTTTTTT	CASSVGTVNEKLFF
-	TRBJ1-1	-	TRBV12-3/TRBV12-4	TGTGCCAGCAGTTTAGAGGGGTGGGCTGAAGCTTTCTTT	CASSLEGWAEAFF
medium-sized	TRBJ2-7	-	TRBV2	TGTGCCATCGACCTAGGGGTCCCCTACGAGCAGTACTTC	CAIDLGVPYEQYF
-	TRBJ1-1	TRBD1	TRBV7-3	TGTGCCAGCAGTTCAGGGGGGGTAGCTGAAGCTTTCTTT	CASSSGGVAEAFF
medium-sized	TRBJ1-2	-	TRBV4-1	TGCGCCAGCAGCCAAGATGATCAGGGGACGAGCTATGGCTACACCTTC	CASSQDDQGTSYGYTF
-	TRBJ2-7	TRBD2	TRBV11-2	TGTGCCAGCAGCTTAGAAAGGACTAGCGGGGAAAACTCCTACGAGCAGTACTTC	CASSLERTSGENSYEQYF
many	TRBJ1-5	-	TRBV12-3/TRBV12-4	TGTGCCAGCAGCACCGAGGATACAAGCAATCAGCCCCAGCATTTT	CASSTEDTSNQPQHF
many	TRBJ2-4	-	TRBV6-1	TGTGCCAGCGTAGGGGTTGAAAACATTCAGTACTTC	CASVGVENIQYF
-	TRBJ1-1	-	TRBV10-2	TGCGCCACCGGGGTACCGCAAGCTTTCTTT	CATGVPQAFF
-	TRBJ2-1	-	TRBV19	TGTGCCAGTGGTACCGTTACAGGGAACAGTGAGCAGTTCTTC	CASGTVTGNSEQFF
-	TRBJ2-5	-	TRBV5-6	TGTGCCAGCAGCTTGGTGGCTATCGTACGAGAGACCCAGTACTTC	CASSLVAIVRETQYF
many	TRBJ1-6	-	TRBV2	TGTGCCAGCAGGATCCGGACACGAGAGGAATCACCCCTCCACTTT	CASRIRTREESPLHF
-	TRBJ2-5	TRBD2	TRBV20-1	TGCAGTGCTGCATTGCCCGGGGGGGAGACCAAGTACTTC	CSAALPGGETKYF
few	TRBJ2-1	-	TRBV6-4	TGTGCCAGCAGTGGTTCACTATCTGGAGGAGGGGAGCAGTTCTTC	CASSGSLSGGGEQFF
many	TRBJ2-7	-	TRBV6-1	TGTGCCAGCAGTCCCGGGGGAAGCTCCTACGAGCAGTACTTC	CASSPGGSSYEQYF
many	TRBJ1-2	TRBD1	TRBV9	TGTGCCAGCAGCGTAGTAGCGGACAGGGGGATGAGGGGCTACACCTTC	CASSVVADRGMRGYTF
many	TRBJ2-3	TRBD2	TRBV7-9	TGTGCCAGCAGCTTAGCTAGCGGGAGTACAGATACGCAGTATTTT	CASSLASGSTDTQYF
few	TRBJ1-6	-	TRBV27	TGTGCCAGCAAGGGGACACGGAGTTCACCCCTCCACTTT	CASKGTRSSPLHF
-	TRBJ2-6	-	TRBV30	TGTGCCTGGGGGCAGGAGCTCTCTGGGGCCAACGTCCTGACTTTC	CAWGQELSGANVLTF
many	TRBJ2-3	TRBD2	TRBV19	TGTGCCAGTAGTTCACTACGGCGGGAGGGTAGCACAGATACGCAGTATTTT	CASSSLRREGSTDTQYF
many	TRBJ2-5	TRBD2	TRBV6-2/TRBV6-3	TGTGCCAGCGTGGAAGCGGGAGTAGAGACCCAGTACTTC	CASVEAGVETQYF
-	TRBJ2-7	TRBD2	TRBV14	TGTGCCAGCAGCCCCTTTGGGGCGGGAGTACCTATGTACGAGCAGTACTTC	CASSPFGAGVPMYEQYF
-	TRBJ2-1	-	TRBV6-4	TGTGCCAGCAGTGATCGACCAAGCTCCTACAATGAGCAGTTCTTC	CASSDRPSSYNEQFF
-	TRBJ2-2	-	TRBV7-6	TGTGCCAGCAGTTTAGTTCAGGAGGGGGACGGGGAGCTGTTTTTT	CASSLVQEGDGELFF
many	TRBJ2-7	-	TRBV15	TGTGCCACCAGCAGACACGGCCGCACCCAGGTAGAGCAGTACTTC	CATSRHGRTQVEQYF
many	TRBJ2-1	-	TRBV7-9	TGTGCCAGCAGCCCCCCCCTGCTTGGCAATGAGCAGTTCTTC	CASSPPLLGNEQFF
few	TRBJ2-2	-	TRBV28	TGTGCCAGCAGAAAAGTGAACGGGGAGCTTTTTTTT	CASRKVNGELFF
-	TRBJ2-1	-	TRBV5-6	TGTGCCAGCAGGGGCGCGAGCTCCTACAATGAGCAGTTCTTC	CASRGASSYNEQFF
medium-sized	TRBJ2-5	-	TRBV6-1	TGTGCCAGCAGTATATGGCCGCAAGAGACCCAGTACTTC	CASSIWPQETQYF
many	TRBJ2-2	-	TRBV20-1	TGCAGTGCTAGAGATGTGAGCACCGGGGAGCTGTTTTTT	CSARDVSTGELFF
many	TRBJ2-3	-	TRBV6-1	TGTGCCAGCACCGAGGTTCCAGGGCAGGGTGCAGATACGCAGTATTTT	CASTEVPGQGADTQYF
once	TRBJ2-1	-	TRBV11-1	TGTGCCAGCAGCTTAGGGGCCGCGGGGCAGTTCTTC	CASSLGAAGQFF
-	TRBJ2-1	TRBD2	TRBV9	TGTGCCAGCAGCGCCACCAGCGGGAGTAATACGCAGTGTAATGAGCAGTTCTTC	CASSATSGSNTQCNEQFF
-	TRBJ2-5	TRBD2	TRBV19	TGTGCCATACGGACTAGCGGGAGGGGGGGGGAGACCCAGTACTTC	CAIRTSGRGGETQYF
-	TRBJ2-2	TRBD2	TRBV10-3	TGTGCCATCAGGCGAGGGACTAGCGGGAGCGGCGGGGAGCTGTTTTTT	CAIRRGTSGSGGELFF
-	TRBJ2-7	TRBD1	TRBV4-2	TGTGCCAGCAGCCAAGAGTACAGGGGTAGCTACGAGCAGTACTTC	CASSQEYRGSYEQYF
medium-sized	TRBJ2-3	-	TRBV6-2/TRBV6-3	TGTGCCAGCAGTTACCGTGGGGTATTCACAGATACGCAGTATTTT	CASSYRGVFTDTQYF
-	TRBJ1-4	TRBD1	TRBV4-2	TGTGCCAGCAGCCAGTATTCAGGGGGCAGTGAAAAACTGTTTTTT	CASSQYSGGSEKLFF
many	TRBJ2-7	TRBD1	TRBV12-3/TRBV12-4	TGTGCCAGCAGTTACAGGGGACGGGAATACGAGCAGTACTTC	CASSYRGREYEQYF
many	TRBJ2-3	-	TRBV3-1	TGTGCCAGCAGCCAGTGGGGTTGGGGCTCAGATACGCAGTATTTT	CASSQWGWGSDTQYF
few	TRBJ2-7	-	TRBV6-2/TRBV6-3	TGTGCCAGCAAGCTTTCGGGGTCCTACGAGCAGTACTTC	CASKLSGSYEQYF
many	TRBJ2-1	-	TRBV7-6	TGTGCCAGCAGCTTAGGGGCAGGGTCGTCCTACAATGAGCAGTTCTTC	CASSLGAGSSYNEQFF